The clone carrying this TCR beta chain was seen just once. This CDR3 comprises 15 residues. The V and J ends lost 1 base and 5 bases respectively, with 11 bases between them. Germline values: CDR1 LGHDT, CDR2 YNNKEL (reference sequence). This sample was included in a study of T cell responses to AZD1222 COVID-19 vaccine. This table comes from immunoSEQ multiplex PCR, and its TCRdb copy is limited to in-frame clones, with some not included. Here the sample spans 100,000 or so clones, about 86% being singletons. The input for sequencing was peripheral blood, taken on day 0 of AZD1222 vaccination. The rearrangement uses TRBV3-1 (or the pseudogene TRBV3-2) and TRBJ1-4, with D uncertain. The TCR was taken from an adult in good health. CDR3 nucleotides: TGTGCCAGCAGCCAAGTTGGAGAACGGAATGAAAAACTGTTTTTT. Translated: CASSQVGERNEKLFF.